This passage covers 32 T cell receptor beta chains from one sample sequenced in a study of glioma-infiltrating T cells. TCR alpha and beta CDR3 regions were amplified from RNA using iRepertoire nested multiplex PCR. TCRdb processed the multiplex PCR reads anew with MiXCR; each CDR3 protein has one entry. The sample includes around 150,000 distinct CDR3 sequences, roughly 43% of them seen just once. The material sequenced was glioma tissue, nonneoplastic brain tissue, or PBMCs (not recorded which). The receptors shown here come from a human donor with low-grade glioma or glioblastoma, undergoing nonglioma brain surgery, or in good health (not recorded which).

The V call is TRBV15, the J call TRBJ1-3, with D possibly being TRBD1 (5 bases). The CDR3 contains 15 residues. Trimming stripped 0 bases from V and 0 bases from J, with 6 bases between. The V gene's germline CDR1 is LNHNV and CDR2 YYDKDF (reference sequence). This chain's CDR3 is CATSRETGSGNTIYF. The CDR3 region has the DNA TGTGCCACCAGCAGAGAAACAGGCTCTGGAAACACCATATATTTT.

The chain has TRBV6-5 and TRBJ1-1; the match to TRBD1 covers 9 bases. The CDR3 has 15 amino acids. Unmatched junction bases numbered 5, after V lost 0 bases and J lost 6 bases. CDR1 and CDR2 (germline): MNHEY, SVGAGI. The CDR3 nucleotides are TGTGCCAGCAGTTACTCGAACAGGGGGCTGGCTGAAGCTTTCTTT. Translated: CASSYSNRGLAEAFF.

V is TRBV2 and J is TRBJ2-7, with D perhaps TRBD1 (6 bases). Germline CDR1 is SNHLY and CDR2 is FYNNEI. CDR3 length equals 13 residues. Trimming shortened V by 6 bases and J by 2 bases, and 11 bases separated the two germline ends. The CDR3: CASRDSTPYEQYF. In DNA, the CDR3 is TGTGCCAGCAGGGACAGTACACCCTACGAGCAGTACTTC.

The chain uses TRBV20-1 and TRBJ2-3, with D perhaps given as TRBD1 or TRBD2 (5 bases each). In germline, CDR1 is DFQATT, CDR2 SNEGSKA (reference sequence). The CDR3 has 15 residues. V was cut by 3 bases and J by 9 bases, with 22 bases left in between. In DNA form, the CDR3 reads TGCAGTGCTAGTGGGACCCTTGGGTCCCTTGTGACGCAGTATTTT. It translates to CSASGTLGSLVTQYF.

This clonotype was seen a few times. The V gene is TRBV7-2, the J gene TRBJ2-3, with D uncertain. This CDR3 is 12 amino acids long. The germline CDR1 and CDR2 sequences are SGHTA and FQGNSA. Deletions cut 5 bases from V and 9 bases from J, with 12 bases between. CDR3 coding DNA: TGTGCCAGCAGCCCCCAAGGCTGGACGCAGTATTTT. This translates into CASSPQGWTQYF.

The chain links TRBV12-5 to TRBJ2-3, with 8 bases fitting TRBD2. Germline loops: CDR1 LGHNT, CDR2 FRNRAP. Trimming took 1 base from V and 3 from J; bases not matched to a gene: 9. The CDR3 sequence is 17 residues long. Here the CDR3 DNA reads TGTGCTAGTGGTTTGGACCCGCGGGAGGAGCCGACAGATACGCAGTATTTT. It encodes CASGLDPREEPTDTQYF.

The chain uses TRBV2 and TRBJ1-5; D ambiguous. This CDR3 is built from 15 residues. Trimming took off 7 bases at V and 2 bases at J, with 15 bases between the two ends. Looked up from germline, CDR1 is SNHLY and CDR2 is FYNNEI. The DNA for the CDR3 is TGTGCCAGCACCCCGGGTACTGTTGGCAATCAGCCCCAGCATTTT. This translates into CASTPGTVGNQPQHF.

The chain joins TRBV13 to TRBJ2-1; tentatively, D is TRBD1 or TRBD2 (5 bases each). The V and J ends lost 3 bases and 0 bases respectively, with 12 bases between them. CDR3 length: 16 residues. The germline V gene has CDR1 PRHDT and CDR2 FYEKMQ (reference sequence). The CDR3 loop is CASSFTGTASYNEQFF. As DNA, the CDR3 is TGTGCCAGCAGCTTCACCGGGACGGCCTCCTACAATGAGCAGTTCTTC.

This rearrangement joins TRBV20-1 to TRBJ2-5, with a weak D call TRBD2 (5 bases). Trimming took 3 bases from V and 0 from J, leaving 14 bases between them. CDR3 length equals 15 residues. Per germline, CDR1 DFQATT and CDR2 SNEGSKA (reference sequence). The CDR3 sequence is CSASGLARYQETQYF. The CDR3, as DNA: TGCAGTGCTAGCGGGCTAGCTAGGTACCAAGAGACCCAGTACTTC.

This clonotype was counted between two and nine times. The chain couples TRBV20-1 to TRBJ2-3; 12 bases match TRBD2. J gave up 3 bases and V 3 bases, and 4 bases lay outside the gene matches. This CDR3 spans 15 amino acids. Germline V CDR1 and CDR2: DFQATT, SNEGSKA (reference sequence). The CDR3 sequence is CSASPLAGGTDTQYF. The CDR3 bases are TGCAGTGCTAGCCCCCTAGCGGGAGGGACAGATACGCAGTATTTT.

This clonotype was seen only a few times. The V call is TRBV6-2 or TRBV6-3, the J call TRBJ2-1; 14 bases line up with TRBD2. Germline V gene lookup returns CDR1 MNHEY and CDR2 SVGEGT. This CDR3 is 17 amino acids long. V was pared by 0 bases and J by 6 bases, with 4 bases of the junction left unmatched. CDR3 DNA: TGTGCCAGCAGTTACTCGGGACTAGCGGGAGTCGGCAATGAGCAGTTCTTC. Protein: CASSYSGLAGVGNEQFF.

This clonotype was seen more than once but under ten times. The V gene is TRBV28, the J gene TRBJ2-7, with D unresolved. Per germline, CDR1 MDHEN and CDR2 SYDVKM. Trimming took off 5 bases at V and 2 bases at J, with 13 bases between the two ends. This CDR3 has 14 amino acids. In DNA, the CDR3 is TGTGCCAGCAGTGGTCGGGTGGTAACCTACGAGCAGTACTTC. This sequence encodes CASSGRVVTYEQYF.

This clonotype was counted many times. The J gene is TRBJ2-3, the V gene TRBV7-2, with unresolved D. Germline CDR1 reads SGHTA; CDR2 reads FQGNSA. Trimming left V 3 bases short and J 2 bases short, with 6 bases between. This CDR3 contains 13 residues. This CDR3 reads CASSFPNTDTQYF. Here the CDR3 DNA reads TGTGCCAGCAGCTTTCCAAACACAGATACGCAGTATTTT.

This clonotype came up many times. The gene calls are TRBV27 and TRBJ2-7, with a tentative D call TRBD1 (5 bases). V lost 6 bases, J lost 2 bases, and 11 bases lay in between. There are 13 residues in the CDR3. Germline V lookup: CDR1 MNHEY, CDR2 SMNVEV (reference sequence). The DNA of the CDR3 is TGTGCCAGCAGCCAGACAGCCGCCTACGAGCAGTACTTC. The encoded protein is CASSQTAAYEQYF.

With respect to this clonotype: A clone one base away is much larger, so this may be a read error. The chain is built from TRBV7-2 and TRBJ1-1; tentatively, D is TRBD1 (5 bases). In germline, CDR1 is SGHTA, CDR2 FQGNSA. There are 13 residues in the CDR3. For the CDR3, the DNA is TGTGCCCGCAGCTTACAGGAGAACACTGAAGCTTTCTTT. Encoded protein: CARSLQENTEAFF. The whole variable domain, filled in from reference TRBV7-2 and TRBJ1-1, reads GAGVSQSPSNKVTEKGKDVELRCDPISGHTALYWYRQSLGQGLEFLIYFQGNSAPDKSGLPSDRFSAERTGGSVSTLTIQRTQQEDSAVYLCARSLQENTEAFFGQGTRLTVV.

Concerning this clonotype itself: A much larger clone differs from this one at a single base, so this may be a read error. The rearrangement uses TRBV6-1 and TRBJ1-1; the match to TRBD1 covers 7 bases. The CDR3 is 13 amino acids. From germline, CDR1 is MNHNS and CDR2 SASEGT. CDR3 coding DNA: TGTGCCAGCAGGCGGGACAGCTACACTGAAGCTATCTTT. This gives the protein CASRRDSYTEAIF.

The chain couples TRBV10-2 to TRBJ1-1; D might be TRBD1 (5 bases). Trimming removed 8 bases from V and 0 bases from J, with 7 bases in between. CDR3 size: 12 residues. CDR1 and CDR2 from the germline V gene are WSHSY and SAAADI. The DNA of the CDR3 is TGCGCCAGCCGGGGACTGAACACTGAAGCTTTCTTT. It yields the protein CASRGLNTEAFF.

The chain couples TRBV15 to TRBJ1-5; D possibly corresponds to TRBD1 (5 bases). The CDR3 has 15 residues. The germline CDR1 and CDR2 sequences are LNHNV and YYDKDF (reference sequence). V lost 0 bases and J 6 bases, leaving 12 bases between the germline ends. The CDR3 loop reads CATSRDRGVAQPQHF. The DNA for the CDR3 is TGTGCCACCAGCAGAGATCGGGGGGTTGCTCAGCCCCAGCATTTT.

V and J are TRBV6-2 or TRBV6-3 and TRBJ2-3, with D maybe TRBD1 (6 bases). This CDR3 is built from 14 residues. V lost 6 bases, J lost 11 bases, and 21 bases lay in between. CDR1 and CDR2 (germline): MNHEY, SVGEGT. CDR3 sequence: CASSEQGAGYEQYF. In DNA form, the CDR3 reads TGTGCCAGCAGCGAACAGGGAGCCGGATACGAGCAGTATTTT.

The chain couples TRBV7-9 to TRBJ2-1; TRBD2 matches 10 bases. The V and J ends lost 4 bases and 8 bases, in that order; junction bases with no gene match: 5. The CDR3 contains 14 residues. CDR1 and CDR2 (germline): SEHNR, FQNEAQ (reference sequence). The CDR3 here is CASSSLAGADEQFF. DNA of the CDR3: TGTGCCAGCAGCTCCCTAGCGGGAGCCGATGAGCAGTTCTTC.

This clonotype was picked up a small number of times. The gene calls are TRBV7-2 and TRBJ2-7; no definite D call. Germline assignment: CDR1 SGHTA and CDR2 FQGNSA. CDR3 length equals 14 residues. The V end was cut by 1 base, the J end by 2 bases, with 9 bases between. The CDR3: CASSLDHGTYEQYF. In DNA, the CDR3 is TGTGCCAGCAGCTTAGACCACGGAACCTACGAGCAGTACTTC.

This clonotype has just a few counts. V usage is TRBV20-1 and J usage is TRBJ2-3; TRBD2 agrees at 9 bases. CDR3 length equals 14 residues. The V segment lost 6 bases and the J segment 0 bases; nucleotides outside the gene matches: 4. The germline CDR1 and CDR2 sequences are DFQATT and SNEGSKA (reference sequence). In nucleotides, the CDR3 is TGCAGTGCCATAGCGGGAGAGAGCACAGATACGCAGTATTTT. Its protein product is CSAIAGESTDTQYF.

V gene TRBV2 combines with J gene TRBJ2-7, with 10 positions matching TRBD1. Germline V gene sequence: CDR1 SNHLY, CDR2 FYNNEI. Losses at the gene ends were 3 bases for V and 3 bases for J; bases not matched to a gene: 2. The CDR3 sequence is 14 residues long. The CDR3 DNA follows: TGTGCCAGCAGTGAGACAGGGGGCTACTACGAGCAGTACTTC. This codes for CASSETGGYYEQYF.

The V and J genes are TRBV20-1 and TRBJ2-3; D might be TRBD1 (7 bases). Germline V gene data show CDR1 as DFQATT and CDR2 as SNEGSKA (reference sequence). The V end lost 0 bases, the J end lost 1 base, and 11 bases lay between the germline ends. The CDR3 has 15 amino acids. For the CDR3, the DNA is TGCAGTGCTAGAGATCAGGGGGGCGGCACAGATACGCAGTATTTT. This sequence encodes CSARDQGGGTDTQYF.

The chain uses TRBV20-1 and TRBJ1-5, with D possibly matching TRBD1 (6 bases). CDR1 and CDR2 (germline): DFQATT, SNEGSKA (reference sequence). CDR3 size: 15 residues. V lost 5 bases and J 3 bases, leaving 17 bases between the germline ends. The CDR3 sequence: CSARTAQGSNQPQHF. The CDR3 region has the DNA TGCAGTGCTCGCACCGCACAGGGATCCAATCAGCCCCAGCATTTT.

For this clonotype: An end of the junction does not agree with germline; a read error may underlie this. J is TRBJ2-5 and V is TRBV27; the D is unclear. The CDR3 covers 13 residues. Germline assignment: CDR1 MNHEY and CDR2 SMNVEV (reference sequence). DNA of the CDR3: TGTGCCAGAAGTTCCCTAGGGATGAAGACCCAGTACTTC. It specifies CARSSLGMKTQYF.

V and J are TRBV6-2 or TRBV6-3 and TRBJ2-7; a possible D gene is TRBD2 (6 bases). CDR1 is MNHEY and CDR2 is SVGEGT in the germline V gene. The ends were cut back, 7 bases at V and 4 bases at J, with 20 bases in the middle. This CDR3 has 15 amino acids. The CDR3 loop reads CASISASVFPYEQYF. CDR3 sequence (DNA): TGTGCCAGCATCTCGGCTAGCGTGTTCCCATACGAGCAGTACTTC.

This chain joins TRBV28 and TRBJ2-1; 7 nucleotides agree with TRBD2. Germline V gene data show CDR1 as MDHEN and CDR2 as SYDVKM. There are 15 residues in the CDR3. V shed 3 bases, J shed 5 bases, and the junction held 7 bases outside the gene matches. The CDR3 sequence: CASSFDSGFDNEQFF. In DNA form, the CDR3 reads TGTGCCAGCAGTTTTGATAGCGGGTTTGACAATGAGCAGTTCTTC. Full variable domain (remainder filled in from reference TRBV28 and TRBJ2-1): DVKVTQSSRYLVKRTGEKVFLECVQDMDHENMFWYRQDPGLGLRLIYFSYDVKMKEKGDIPEGYSVSREKKERFSLILESASTNQTSMYLCASSFDSGFDNEQFFGPGTRLTVL.

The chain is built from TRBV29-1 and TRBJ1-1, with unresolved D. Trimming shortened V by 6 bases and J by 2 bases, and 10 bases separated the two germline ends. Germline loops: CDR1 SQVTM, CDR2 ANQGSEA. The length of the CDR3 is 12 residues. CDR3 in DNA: TGCAGCGTGGAGACGGGTAACACTGAAGCTTTCTTT. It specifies CSVETGNTEAFF.

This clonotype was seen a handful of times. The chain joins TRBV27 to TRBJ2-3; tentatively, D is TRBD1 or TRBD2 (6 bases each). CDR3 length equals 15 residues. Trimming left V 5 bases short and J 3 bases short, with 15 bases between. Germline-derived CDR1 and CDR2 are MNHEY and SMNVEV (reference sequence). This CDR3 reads CASSTQGRETDTQYF. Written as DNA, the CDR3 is TGTGCCAGCAGTACCCAGGGGCGGGAAACAGATACGCAGTATTTT.

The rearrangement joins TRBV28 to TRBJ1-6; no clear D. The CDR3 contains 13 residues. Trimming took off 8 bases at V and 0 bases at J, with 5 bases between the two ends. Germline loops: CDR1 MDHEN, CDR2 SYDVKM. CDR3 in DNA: TGTGCCAGCTCCCCCTCCTATAATTCACCCCTCCACTTT. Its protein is CASSPSYNSPLHF.

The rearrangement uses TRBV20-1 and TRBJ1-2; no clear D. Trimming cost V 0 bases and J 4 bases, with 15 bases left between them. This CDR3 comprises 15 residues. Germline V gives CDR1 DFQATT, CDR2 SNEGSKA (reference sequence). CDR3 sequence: CSARDRAVAIYGYTF. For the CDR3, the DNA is TGCAGTGCTAGAGATCGCGCAGTAGCAATCTATGGCTACACCTTC.